These T cell receptor beta chains were read from a single sample in a study of shared clonotypes between healthy human individuals. Produced via immunoSEQ multiplex PCR; TCRdb's table is partial and in-frame only. The profile shows over 2 million clones, about 95% of them singletons. The sequencing sample was made of naive CD4+ T cells sorted from blood. Every receptor here comes from a man younger than 35 in good health. CDR3s leave out the opening cysteine and the closing phenylalanine or tryptophan. Each record gives: V gene, J gene, CDR3 protein.

v_gene: TRBV6-5; j_gene: TRBJ2-7; CDR3aa: ASSYSADSSYEQY
v_gene: TRBV2; j_gene: TRBJ2-5; CDR3aa: ASSVLAAETQY
v_gene: TRBV30; j_gene: TRBJ1-1; CDR3aa: AWSLRDRIVIRAF
v_gene: TRBV5-1; j_gene: TRBJ2-2; CDR3aa: ASSLWSGGRELF
v_gene: TRBV7-3; j_gene: TRBJ2-7; CDR3aa: ASSLKGGGPYEQY
v_gene: TRBV27; j_gene: TRBJ1-2; CDR3aa: ASRTGPYGYT
v_gene: TRBV29-1; j_gene: TRBJ2-7; CDR3aa: SVDSGRGAGEQY
v_gene: TRBV29-1; j_gene: TRBJ2-5; CDR3aa: SVVQETQY
v_gene: TRBV19; j_gene: TRBJ1-1; CDR3aa: ASSERGVEAF
v_gene: TRBV28; j_gene: TRBJ2-7; CDR3aa: ASSLGYEQY
v_gene: TRBV6-1; j_gene: TRBJ1-6; CDR3aa: ASRTGINSPLH
v_gene: TRBV2; j_gene: TRBJ1-1; CDR3aa: ASKGSFDTEAF
v_gene: TRBV28; j_gene: TRBJ2-7; CDR3aa: ASTLTGTLAEQY
v_gene: TRBV15; j_gene: TRBJ2-5; CDR3aa: ATRGGTTSEETQY
v_gene: TRBV10-3; j_gene: TRBJ1-2; CDR3aa: AITDRVFDGYT
v_gene: TRBV6-6; j_gene: TRBJ1-5; CDR3aa: ASSSTGVGNQPQH
v_gene: TRBV11-2; j_gene: TRBJ2-7; CDR3aa: ASSFYQGDAEQY
v_gene: TRBV5-1; j_gene: TRBJ2-5; CDR3aa: ASSLGPRDSQETQY
v_gene: TRBV4-3; j_gene: TRBJ2-1; CDR3aa: ASSQAWELGRYNEQF
v_gene: TRBV5-6; j_gene: TRBJ2-7; CDR3aa: ASSLAGPGEQY
v_gene: TRBV7-2; j_gene: TRBJ2-7; CDR3aa: ASSSPRVAGNSYEQY
v_gene: TRBV7-6; j_gene: TRBJ2-5; CDR3aa: ASSLGGDRETQY
v_gene: TRBV2; j_gene: TRBJ2-2; CDR3aa: ASSGTIFTGELF
v_gene: TRBV10-3; j_gene: TRBJ1-1; CDR3aa: AISEDRGLETEAF
v_gene: TRBV7-3; j_gene: TRBJ2-4; CDR3aa: ASSPSIPDGATIAKNIQY
v_gene: TRBV21-1; j_gene: TRBJ2-2; CDR3aa: ASSKEAYKATGELF
v_gene: TRBV30; j_gene: TRBJ1-1; CDR3aa: ANSPGGRTEAF
v_gene: TRBV6-5; j_gene: TRBJ1-1; CDR3aa: ASSYSANTEAF
v_gene: TRBV29-1; j_gene: TRBJ1-4; CDR3aa: SVLTANNEKLF
v_gene: TRBV27; j_gene: TRBJ1-3; CDR3aa: ASSSMRGNTIY
v_gene: TRBV2; j_gene: TRBJ2-7; CDR3aa: ASTPAGGGYEQY
v_gene: TRBV5-1; j_gene: TRBJ2-1; CDR3aa: ASSSANDRYNEQF
v_gene: TRBV9; j_gene: TRBJ1-3; CDR3aa: ASSVALDRLSGNTIY
v_gene: TRBV6-5; j_gene: TRBJ2-7; CDR3aa: ASSYLVGAAEQY
v_gene: TRBV11-2; j_gene: TRBJ1-1; CDR3aa: ASSKRWQEAF
v_gene: TRBV6-1; j_gene: TRBJ1-1; CDR3aa: ASSDNQGNTEAF
v_gene: TRBV5-1; j_gene: TRBJ1-1; CDR3aa: ASSLDSGREAF
v_gene: TRBV10-3; j_gene: TRBJ2-5; CDR3aa: AISDGRAVETQY
v_gene: TRBV18; j_gene: TRBJ2-1; CDR3aa: ASSLRDNEQF
v_gene: TRBV7-7; j_gene: TRBJ2-6; CDR3aa: ATAGGVSGANVLT
v_gene: TRBV7-8; j_gene: TRBJ2-3; CDR3aa: ASSLDRDDTQY
v_gene: TRBV9; j_gene: TRBJ2-5; CDR3aa: ASSLTGLVETQY
v_gene: TRBV30; j_gene: TRBJ1-6; CDR3aa: ACSKGFVDSPLH
v_gene: TRBV28; j_gene: TRBJ1-5; CDR3aa: ASNSREPQH